This is a list of T cell receptor beta chains from one sample in a study of T-cell reconstitution after alpha-beta-depleted transplantation in children. TCRdb redid the calling of the PCR reads with MiXCR, one entry per CDR3 protein. The sample yields 200,000 to 250,000 distinct CDR3 sequences, 7.5% to 9.5% seen once. The sample here was PBMCs, mostly from graft donor cells, taken 180 days after TCRalphabeta/CD19-depleted stem cell transplant. The source of these receptors is a male patient aged 10 to 17 who had a stem cell transplant for acute lymphoblastic leukemia, so the T cells may come from the graft donor. CDR3s include the opening cysteine and the closing phenylalanine or tryptophan. Each record gives: clone size, J gene, CDR3 length, D gene, V gene, CDR3 protein, CDR3 DNA. A D gene is named only where the DNA matches it firmly. Not all rows give a size; the values are once, few, many and, for expanded clones, a class.

clone_size: many; j_call: TRBJ2-3; cdr3_length: 16; d_call: TRBD2; v_call: TRBV6-2/TRBV6-3; cdr3_aa: CASSFPTSGRADTQYF; cdr3_nt: TGTGCCAGCAGTTTCCCGACTAGCGGGAGGGCAGATACGCAGTATTTT
clone_size: few; j_call: TRBJ1-5; cdr3_length: 19; d_call: TRBD1; v_call: TRBV6-5; cdr3_aa: CASSFSLTGTPMGNQPQHF; cdr3_nt: TGTGCCAGCAGTTTTTCCCTGACAGGGACCCCTATGGGCAATCAGCCCCAGCATTTT
clone_size: many; j_call: TRBJ1-4; cdr3_length: 14; d_call: .; v_call: TRBV25-1; cdr3_aa: CASRPWGANEKLFF; cdr3_nt: TGTGCCAGCAGGCCGTGGGGGGCTAATGAAAAACTGTTTTTT
clone_size: many; j_call: TRBJ2-7; cdr3_length: 14; d_call: .; v_call: TRBV9; cdr3_aa: CASSPRGPSYEQYF; cdr3_nt: TGTGCCAGCAGCCCCCGGGGGCCCTCCTACGAGCAGTACTTC
clone_size: many; j_call: TRBJ1-1; cdr3_length: 15; d_call: .; v_call: TRBV27; cdr3_aa: CASSPRERGNTEAFF; cdr3_nt: TGTGCCAGCAGCCCGCGGGAGAGAGGGAACACTGAAGCTTTCTTT
clone_size: many; j_call: TRBJ2-7; cdr3_length: 15; d_call: .; v_call: TRBV21-1; cdr3_aa: CASSKSLAGTYEQYF; cdr3_nt: TGTGCCAGCAGCAAATCCCTAGCGGGGACCTACGAGCAGTACTTC
clone_size: many; j_call: TRBJ2-1; cdr3_length: 17; d_call: TRBD2; v_call: TRBV9; cdr3_aa: CASSADLAVSSYNEQFF; cdr3_nt: TGTGCCAGCAGCGCCGACCTAGCGGTTAGCTCCTACAATGAGCAGTTCTTC
clone_size: many; j_call: TRBJ2-7; cdr3_length: 16; d_call: TRBD2; v_call: TRBV15; cdr3_aa: CATSGLRTSGNYEQYF; cdr3_nt: TGTGCCACCAGCGGACTAAGGACTAGCGGGAACTACGAGCAGTACTTC
clone_size: many; j_call: TRBJ1-2; cdr3_length: 14; d_call: .; v_call: TRBV4-1; cdr3_aa: CASSQVSRFYGYTF; cdr3_nt: TGCGCCAGCAGCCAAGTGTCCCGGTTCTATGGCTACACCTTC
clone_size: many; j_call: TRBJ1-5; cdr3_length: 14; d_call: .; v_call: TRBV10-3; cdr3_aa: CAISETGQHQPQHF; cdr3_nt: TGTGCCATCAGTGAGACAGGGCAGCATCAGCCCCAGCATTTT
clone_size: many; j_call: TRBJ1-1; cdr3_length: 14; d_call: TRBD1; v_call: TRBV25-1; cdr3_aa: CASSESTQGGTGFF; cdr3_nt: TGTGCCAGCAGTGAATCGACCCAGGGGGGTACTGGTTTCTTT
clone_size: many; j_call: TRBJ2-5; cdr3_length: 14; d_call: TRBD2; v_call: TRBV12-3/TRBV12-4; cdr3_aa: CASSPGRTRETQYF; cdr3_nt: TGTGCCAGCAGTCCCGGTCGGACTAGGGAGACCCAGTACTTC
clone_size: many; j_call: TRBJ2-2; cdr3_length: 13; d_call: .; v_call: TRBV11-2; cdr3_aa: CAGRQGWTGELFF; cdr3_nt: TGTGCCGGAAGGCAGGGGTGGACCGGGGAGCTGTTTTTT
clone_size: many; j_call: TRBJ2-3; cdr3_length: 16; d_call: .; v_call: TRBV20-1; cdr3_aa: CSALPSALGHTDTQYF; cdr3_nt: TGCAGTGCCCTTCCCTCGGCGTTGGGGCACACAGATACGCAGTATTTT
clone_size: many; j_call: TRBJ2-3; cdr3_length: 13; d_call: .; v_call: TRBV5-1; cdr3_aa: CASKETGPDTQYF; cdr3_nt: TGCGCCAGCAAAGAAACAGGGCCAGATACGCAGTATTTT
clone_size: many; j_call: TRBJ2-5; cdr3_length: 11; d_call: .; v_call: TRBV4-1; cdr3_aa: CASSTGETQYF; cdr3_nt: TGCGCCAGCAGCACCGGAGAGACCCAGTACTTC
clone_size: .; j_call: TRBJ2-6; cdr3_length: 17; d_call: .; v_call: TRBV12-3/TRBV12-4; cdr3_aa: CASSPDINLSGANVLTF; cdr3_nt: TGTGCCAGCAGCCCGGACATAAACCTCTCTGGGGCCAACGTCCTGACTTTC
clone_size: .; j_call: TRBJ1-1; cdr3_length: 14; d_call: .; v_call: TRBV4-1; cdr3_aa: CASSQDGGWAEAFF; cdr3_nt: TGCGCCAGCAGCCAAGATGGGGGCTGGGCTGAAGCTTTCTTT
clone_size: many; j_call: TRBJ2-5; cdr3_length: 14; d_call: TRBD2; v_call: TRBV10-3; cdr3_aa: CAITPLAGEETQYF; cdr3_nt: TGTGCCATCACGCCTCTAGCGGGAGAAGAGACCCAGTACTTC
clone_size: many; j_call: TRBJ2-7; cdr3_length: 15; d_call: TRBD2; v_call: TRBV4-3; cdr3_aa: CASSQAPSGVYEQYF; cdr3_nt: TGCGCCAGCAGCCAAGCCCCTAGCGGGGTTTACGAGCAGTACTTC
clone_size: many; j_call: TRBJ2-3; cdr3_length: 16; d_call: TRBD1; v_call: TRBV18; cdr3_aa: CASSRDRGGGTDTQYF; cdr3_nt: TGTGCCAGCTCACGCGACAGGGGAGGCGGCACAGATACGCAGTATTTT
clone_size: .; j_call: TRBJ2-2; cdr3_length: 15; d_call: .; v_call: TRBV12-3/TRBV12-4; cdr3_aa: CASSLGSSSTGELFF; cdr3_nt: TGTGCCAGCAGTTTGGGGTCTTCGAGCACCGGGGAGCTGTTTTTT
clone_size: many; j_call: TRBJ2-1; cdr3_length: 14; d_call: .; v_call: TRBV20-1; cdr3_aa: CSAILGSSYNEQFF; cdr3_nt: TGCAGTGCCATACTAGGAAGCTCCTACAATGAGCAGTTCTTC
clone_size: many; j_call: TRBJ2-1; cdr3_length: 17; d_call: .; v_call: TRBV27; cdr3_aa: CASSLSGKMSSYNEQFF; cdr3_nt: TGTGCCAGCAGTTTATCTGGGAAAATGAGCTCCTACAATGAGCAGTTCTTC
clone_size: few; j_call: TRBJ2-1; cdr3_length: 16; d_call: .; v_call: TRBV23-1; cdr3_aa: CASSHPLEEGNNEQFF; cdr3_nt: TGCGCCAGCAGTCACCCTTTAGAAGAAGGGAACAATGAGCAGTTCTTC
clone_size: many; j_call: TRBJ2-1; cdr3_length: 13; d_call: TRBD2; v_call: TRBV7-2; cdr3_aa: CASSLGVAGGVFF; cdr3_nt: TGTGCCAGCAGCTTAGGGGTAGCCGGGGGGGTGTTCTTC
clone_size: .; j_call: TRBJ2-1; cdr3_length: 15; d_call: TRBD2; v_call: TRBV6-1; cdr3_aa: CASSVAGGGYNDQFF; cdr3_nt: TGTGCCAGCAGTGTAGCGGGGGGTGGATACAATGACCAGTTCTTC
clone_size: many; j_call: TRBJ2-3; cdr3_length: 14; d_call: .; v_call: TRBV20-1; cdr3_aa: CSALGRGVTDTQYF; cdr3_nt: TGCAGTGCTCTCGGAAGAGGGGTCACAGATACGCAGTATTTT
clone_size: many; j_call: TRBJ2-3; cdr3_length: 16; d_call: .; v_call: TRBV5-1; cdr3_aa: CASSYSTGPQADTQYF; cdr3_nt: TGCGCCAGCAGCTATTCTACAGGGCCTCAAGCAGATACGCAGTATTTT
clone_size: many; j_call: TRBJ2-1; cdr3_length: 18; d_call: TRBD2; v_call: TRBV24-1; cdr3_aa: CATSELSPGTSGSGEQFF; cdr3_nt: TGTGCCACCAGTGAACTTAGCCCCGGGACTAGCGGGAGTGGTGAGCAGTTCTTC
clone_size: many; j_call: TRBJ2-7; cdr3_length: 14; d_call: TRBD2; v_call: TRBV18; cdr3_aa: CASSPKGGPNEQYF; cdr3_nt: TGTGCCAGCTCACCAAAGGGAGGGCCCAACGAGCAGTACTTC
clone_size: many; j_call: TRBJ2-2; cdr3_length: 16; d_call: TRBD1; v_call: TRBV5-1; cdr3_aa: CASSLSVRGLTGELFF; cdr3_nt: TGCGCCAGCAGCTTGAGTGTCAGGGGGCTCACCGGGGAGCTGTTTTTT
clone_size: many; j_call: TRBJ2-7; cdr3_length: 16; d_call: TRBD2; v_call: TRBV7-6; cdr3_aa: CASSLRGLAGPYEQYF; cdr3_nt: TGTGCCAGCAGCTTAAGGGGACTAGCGGGTCCCTACGAGCAGTACTTC
clone_size: many; j_call: TRBJ2-2; cdr3_length: 15; d_call: .; v_call: TRBV7-2; cdr3_aa: CASSAGPVATGELFF; cdr3_nt: TGTGCCAGCAGTGCGGGACCAGTGGCCACCGGGGAGCTGTTTTTT
clone_size: many; j_call: TRBJ2-5; cdr3_length: 13; d_call: TRBD1; v_call: TRBV29-1; cdr3_aa: CSAGGHRQETQYF; cdr3_nt: TGCAGCGCAGGGGGACACCGGCAAGAGACCCAGTACTTC
clone_size: .; j_call: TRBJ2-3; cdr3_length: 16; d_call: TRBD1; v_call: TRBV4-2; cdr3_aa: CASSQVWDRGTDTQYF; cdr3_nt: TGTGCCAGCAGCCAAGTCTGGGACAGGGGCACAGATACGCAGTATTTT
clone_size: many; j_call: TRBJ1-5; cdr3_length: 14; d_call: .; v_call: TRBV28; cdr3_aa: CASSLSAAYQPQHF; cdr3_nt: TGTGCCAGCAGTTTATCGGCGGCCTATCAGCCCCAGCATTTT